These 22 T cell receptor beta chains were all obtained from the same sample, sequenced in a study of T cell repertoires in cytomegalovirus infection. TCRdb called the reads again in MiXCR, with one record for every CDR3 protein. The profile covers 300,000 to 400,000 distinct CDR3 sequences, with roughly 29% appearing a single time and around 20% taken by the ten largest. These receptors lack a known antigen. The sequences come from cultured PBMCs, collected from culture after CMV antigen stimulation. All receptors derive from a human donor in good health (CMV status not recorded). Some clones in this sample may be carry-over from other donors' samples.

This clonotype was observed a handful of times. As DNA, the CDR3 is TGCGCCAGCAGCGAGAGCCCCGGGACAGCTAATGAAAAACTGTTTTTT. Protein sequence: CASSESPGTANEKLFF. The chain links TRBV4-1 to TRBJ1-4, with 7 bases that match TRBD1. The V gene end was trimmed by 5 bases and the J gene end by 3 bases; junction bases not matched to a gene: 9. The CDR3 is 16 residues long. The V gene's germline CDR1 is MGHRA and CDR2 YSYEKL.

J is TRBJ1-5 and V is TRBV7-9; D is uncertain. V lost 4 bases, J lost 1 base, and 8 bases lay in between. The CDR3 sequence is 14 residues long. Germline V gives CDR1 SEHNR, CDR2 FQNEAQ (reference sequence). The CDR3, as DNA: TGTGCCAGCAGCTCCGGCTTAAGCAATCAGCCCCAGCATTTT. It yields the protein CASSSGLSNQPQHF. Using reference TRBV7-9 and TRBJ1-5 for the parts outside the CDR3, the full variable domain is DTGVSQNPRHKITKRGQNVTFRCDPISEHNRLYWYRQTLGQGPEFLTYFQNEAQLEKSRLLSDRFSAERPKGSFSTLEIQRTEQGDSAMYLCASSSGLSNQPQHFGDGTRLSIL.

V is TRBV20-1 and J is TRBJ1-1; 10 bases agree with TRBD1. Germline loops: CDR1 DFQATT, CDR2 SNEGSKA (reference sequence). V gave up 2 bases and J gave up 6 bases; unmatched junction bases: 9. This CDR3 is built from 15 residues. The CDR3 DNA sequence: TGCAGTGCTAGACCCCAGACAGGGGGCCGGGCTGAAGCTTTCTTT. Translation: CSARPQTGGRAEAFF.

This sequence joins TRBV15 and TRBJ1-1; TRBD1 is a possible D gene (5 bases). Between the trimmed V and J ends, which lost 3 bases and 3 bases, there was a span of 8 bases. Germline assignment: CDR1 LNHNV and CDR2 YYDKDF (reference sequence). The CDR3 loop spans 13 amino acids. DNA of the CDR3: TGTGCCACCAGCAGGGCGACAGACACTGAAGCTTTCTTT. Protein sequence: CATSRATDTEAFF.

The CDR3 DNA sequence: TGTGCCAGCAGTTCCTGGGACAAGGAAAACATTCAGTACTTC. Amino acid sequence: CASSSWDKENIQYF. This sequence joins TRBV6-2 or TRBV6-3 and TRBJ2-4; D perhaps matches TRBD1 (6 bases). V lost 4 bases and J lost 5, with 12 bases in between. There are 14 residues in the CDR3. The germline V gene encodes CDR1 MNHEY and CDR2 SVGEGT.

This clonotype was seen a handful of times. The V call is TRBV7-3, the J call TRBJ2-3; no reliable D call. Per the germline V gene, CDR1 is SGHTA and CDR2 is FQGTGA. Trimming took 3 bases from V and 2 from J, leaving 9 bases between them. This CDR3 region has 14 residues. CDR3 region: CASSFGVDTDTQYF. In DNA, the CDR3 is TGTGCCAGCAGCTTTGGGGTTGACACAGATACGCAGTATTTT.

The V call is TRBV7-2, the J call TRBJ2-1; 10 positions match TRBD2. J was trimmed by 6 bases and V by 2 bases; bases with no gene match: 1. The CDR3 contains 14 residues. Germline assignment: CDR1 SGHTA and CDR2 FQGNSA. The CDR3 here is CASSLTSGVNEQFF. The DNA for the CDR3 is TGTGCCAGCAGCTTAACTAGCGGGGTCAATGAGCAGTTCTTC.

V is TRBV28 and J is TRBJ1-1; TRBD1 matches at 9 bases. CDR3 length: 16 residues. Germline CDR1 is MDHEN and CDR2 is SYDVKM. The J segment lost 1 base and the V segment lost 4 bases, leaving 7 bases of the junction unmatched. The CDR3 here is CASSSALDRGNTEAFF. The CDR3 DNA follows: TGTGCCAGCAGTTCCGCCCTGGACAGGGGGAACACTGAAGCTTTCTTT.

The CDR3 DNA reads as TGTGCCACCAGCGACGGACCGAAAAATCAGCCCCAGCATTTT. It is translated as CATSDGPKNQPQHF. The chain combines TRBV15 with TRBJ1-5; D gene uncertain. This CDR3 spans 14 amino acids. Trimming left V 5 bases short and J 4 bases short, with 12 bases between. Looked up from germline, CDR1 is LNHNV and CDR2 is YYDKDF (reference sequence).

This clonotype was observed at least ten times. CDR3 sequence reads: CASSDPRGQSRNQPQHF. The CDR3 DNA reads TGTGCCAGCAGCGACCCCAGGGGACAATCCCGCAATCAGCCCCAGCATTTT. This rearrangement joins TRBV7-8 to TRBJ1-5, with D maybe TRBD1 (6 bases). Trimming stripped 5 bases from V and 2 bases from J, with 19 bases between. CDR1 is SGHVS and CDR2 is FQNEAQ in the germline V gene. This CDR3 is built from 17 residues.

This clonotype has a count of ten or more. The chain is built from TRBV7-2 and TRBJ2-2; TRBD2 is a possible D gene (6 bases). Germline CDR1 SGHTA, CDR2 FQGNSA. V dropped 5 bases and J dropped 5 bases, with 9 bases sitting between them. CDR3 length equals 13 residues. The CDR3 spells CASSPRGTGELFF. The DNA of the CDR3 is TGTGCCAGCAGCCCCCGGGGGACCGGGGAGCTGTTTTTT.

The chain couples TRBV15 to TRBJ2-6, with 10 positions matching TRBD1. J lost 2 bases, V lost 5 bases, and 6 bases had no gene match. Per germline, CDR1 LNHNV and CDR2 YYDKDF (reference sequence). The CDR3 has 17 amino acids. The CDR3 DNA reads TGTGCCACCAGCCCGGACAGGGGGAGGGCTGGGGCCAACGTCCTGACTTTC. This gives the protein CATSPDRGRAGANVLTF.

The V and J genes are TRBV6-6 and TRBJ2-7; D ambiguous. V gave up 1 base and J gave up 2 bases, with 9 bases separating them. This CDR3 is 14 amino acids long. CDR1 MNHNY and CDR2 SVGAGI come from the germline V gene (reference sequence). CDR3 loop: CASSYFPDTYEQYF. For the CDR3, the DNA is TGTGCCAGCAGTTACTTCCCTGATACCTACGAGCAGTACTTC.

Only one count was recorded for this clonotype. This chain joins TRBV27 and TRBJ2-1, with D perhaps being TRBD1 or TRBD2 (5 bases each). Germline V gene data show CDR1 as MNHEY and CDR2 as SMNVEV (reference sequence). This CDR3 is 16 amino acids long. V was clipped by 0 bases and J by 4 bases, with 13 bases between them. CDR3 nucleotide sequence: TGTGCCAGCAGTTTATCGACCCGGGGCCTGTACAATGAGCAGTTCTTC. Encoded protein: CASSLSTRGLYNEQFF.

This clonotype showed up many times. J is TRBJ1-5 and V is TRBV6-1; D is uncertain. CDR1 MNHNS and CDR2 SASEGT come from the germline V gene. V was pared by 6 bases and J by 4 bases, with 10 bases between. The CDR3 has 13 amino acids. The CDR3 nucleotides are TGTGCCAGCAGCCTACAGCAAAATCAGCCCCAGCATTTT. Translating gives CASSLQQNQPQHF.

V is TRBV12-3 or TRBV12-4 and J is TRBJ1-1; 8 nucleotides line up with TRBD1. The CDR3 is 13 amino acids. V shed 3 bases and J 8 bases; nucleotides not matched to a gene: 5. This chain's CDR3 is CASSFRDRKEAFF. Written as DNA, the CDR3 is TGTGCCAGCAGTTTCCGGGACAGGAAAGAAGCTTTCTTT.

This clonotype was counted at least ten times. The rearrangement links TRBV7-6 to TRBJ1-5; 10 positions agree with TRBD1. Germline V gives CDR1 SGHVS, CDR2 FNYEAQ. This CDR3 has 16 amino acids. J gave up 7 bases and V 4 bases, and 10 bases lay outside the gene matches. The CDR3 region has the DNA TGTGCCAGCAGCTCGGGGGGACAGGGGAGAAGACAGCCCCAGCATTTT. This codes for CASSSGGQGRRQPQHF.

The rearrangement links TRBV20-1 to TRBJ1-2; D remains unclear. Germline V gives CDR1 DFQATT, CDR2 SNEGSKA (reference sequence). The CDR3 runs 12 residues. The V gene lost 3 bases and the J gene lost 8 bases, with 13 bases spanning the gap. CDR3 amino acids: CSASRRGRGYTF. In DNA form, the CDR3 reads TGCAGTGCTAGTAGGCGAGGGCGAGGCTACACCTTC.

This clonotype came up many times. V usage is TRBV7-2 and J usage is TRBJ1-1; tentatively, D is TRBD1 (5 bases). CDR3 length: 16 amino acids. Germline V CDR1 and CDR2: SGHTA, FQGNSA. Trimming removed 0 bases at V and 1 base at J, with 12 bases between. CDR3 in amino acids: CASSLAGAGKNTEAFF. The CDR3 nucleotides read TGTGCCAGCAGCTTAGCAGGTGCAGGGAAGAACACTGAAGCTTTCTTT.

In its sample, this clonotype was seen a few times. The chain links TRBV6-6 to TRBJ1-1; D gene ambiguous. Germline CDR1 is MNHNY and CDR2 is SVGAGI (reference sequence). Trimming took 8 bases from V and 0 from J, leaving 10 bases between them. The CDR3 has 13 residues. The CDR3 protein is CASLGLMNTEAFF. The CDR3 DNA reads TGTGCCAGCCTTGGCTTAATGAACACTGAAGCTTTCTTT.

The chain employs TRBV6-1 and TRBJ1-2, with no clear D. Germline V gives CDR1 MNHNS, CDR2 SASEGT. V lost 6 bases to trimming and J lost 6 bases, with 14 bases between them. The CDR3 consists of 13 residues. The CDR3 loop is CASRRQGRDGYTF. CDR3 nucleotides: TGTGCCAGCAGGCGTCAAGGTCGGGATGGCTACACCTTC.

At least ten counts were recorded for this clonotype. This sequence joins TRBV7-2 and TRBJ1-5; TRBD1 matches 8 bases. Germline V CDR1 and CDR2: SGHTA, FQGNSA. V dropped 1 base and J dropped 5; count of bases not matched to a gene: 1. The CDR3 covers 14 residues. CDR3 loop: CASSLVTGDQPQHF. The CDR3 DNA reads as TGTGCCAGCAGCTTAGTGACAGGGGATCAGCCCCAGCATTTT. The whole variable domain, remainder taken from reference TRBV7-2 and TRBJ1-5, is GAGVSQSPSNKVTEKGKDVELRCDPISGHTALYWYRQSLGQGLEFLIYFQGNSAPDKSGLPSDRFSAERTGGSVSTLTIQRTQQEDSAVYLCASSLVTGDQPQHFGDGTRLSIL.